The 27 T cell receptor beta chains given below trace back to one sample, sequenced in a study of T cell responses to AZD1222 COVID-19 vaccine. The repertoire was sequenced with immunoSEQ multiplex PCR; TCRdb's copy has only in-frame clones and lacks some. The data hold 140,000 to 150,000 clones, with roughly 91% observed a single time. The material was peripheral blood, obtained on day 0 of AZD1222 vaccination. The origin of the receptors is an adult in good health.

The rearrangement joins TRBV18 to TRBJ1-5; D gene ambiguous. CDR3 size: 15 residues. V dropped 6 bases and J dropped 3 bases, with 15 bases sitting between them. In germline, CDR1 is KGHSH, CDR2 LQKENI. The CDR3: CASSSSPGHNQPQHF. The CDR3 bases are TGTGCCAGCTCCTCATCTCCGGGTCACAATCAGCCCCAGCATTTT.

The chain couples TRBV7-2 to TRBJ1-2; no definite D call. The germline V gene has CDR1 SGHTA and CDR2 FQGNSA. This CDR3 is 13 amino acids long. Trimming cost V 5 bases and J 8 bases, with 15 bases left between them. The DNA for the CDR3 is TGTGCCAGCAGCGGCCTGGTTGTCGGCGGCTACACCTTC. Translated: CASSGLVVGGYTF.

The V gene is TRBV2, the J gene TRBJ2-2, with 9 bases lining up with TRBD1. CDR1 is SNHLY, CDR2 FYNNEI, per germline. The CDR3 consists of 15 residues. The junction had 3 bases not matched to a gene; V was cut back by 3 bases and J by 4 bases. CDR3 in DNA: TGTGCCAGCAGTGAGGGACAGGGCCTCACCGGGGAGCTGTTTTTT. It yields the protein CASSEGQGLTGELFF.

This rearrangement joins TRBV19 to TRBJ2-7; D is ambiguous. This CDR3 is 15 amino acids long. V was trimmed by 0 bases and J by 2 bases, leaving 11 bases between them. Germline V lookup: CDR1 LNHDA, CDR2 SQIVND (reference sequence). The CDR3 nucleotides are TGTGCCAGTAGTATAGATTCATTAGGTCCCTACGAGCAGTACTTC. Translated: CASSIDSLGPYEQYF.

This clone was seen just once. This CDR3 is CASSLYRGAEAFF. CDR3 sequence (DNA): TGTGCCAGCAGTTTATACAGGGGGGCTGAAGCTTTCTTT. The rearrangement uses TRBV27 and TRBJ1-1, with 8 bases fitting TRBD1. Germline V lookup: CDR1 MNHEY, CDR2 SMNVEV (reference sequence). V lost 1 base, J lost 6 bases, and 1 base stayed unmatched. This CDR3 region has 13 residues.

V is TRBV7-9 and J is TRBJ2-7; D remains ambiguous. The V gene's germline CDR1 is SEHNR and CDR2 FQNEAQ (reference sequence). V was clipped by 1 base and J by 2 bases, with 3 bases between them. This CDR3 comprises 12 residues. CDR3 region: CASSLEAYEQYF. The CDR3, as DNA: TGTGCCAGCAGCTTAGAGGCCTACGAGCAGTACTTC.

The V and J genes are TRBV7-2 and TRBJ2-7, with unresolved D. The ends were cut back, 5 bases at V and 0 bases at J, with 26 bases in the middle. The CDR3 runs 19 residues. CDR1 is SGHTA and CDR2 is FQGNSA in the germline V gene. CDR3 DNA: TGTGCCAGCAGCGAGAGACCCGGACGCGGATCCGCGAGCTCCTACGAGCAGTACTTC. It is translated as CASSERPGRGSASSYEQYF. The full variable domain, with the rest looked up from reference TRBV7-2 and TRBJ2-7, is GAGVSQSPSNKVTEKGKDVELRCDPISGHTALYWYRQSLGQGLEFLIYFQGNSAPDKSGLPSDRFSAERTGGSVSTLTIQRTQQEDSAVYLCASSERPGRGSASSYEQYFGPGTRLTVT.

This chain joins TRBV3-1 (or the pseudogene TRBV3-2) and TRBJ1-2; tentative D call: TRBD1 (6 bases). In germline, CDR1 is LGHDT, CDR2 YNNKEL (reference sequence). The V end lost 4 bases, the J end lost 4 bases, and 10 bases lay between the germline ends. The CDR3 is 13 amino acids. CDR3 in amino acids: CASSPDSSYGYTF. The CDR3 nucleotides read TGTGCCAGCAGCCCGGACAGCAGCTATGGCTACACCTTC.

The chain links TRBV9 to TRBJ2-5; D may be TRBD1 (5 bases). The V end was cut by 3 bases, the J end by 1 base, with 16 bases between. The germline V gene has CDR1 SGDLS and CDR2 YYNGEE. This CDR3 is 16 amino acids long. Here the CDR3 reads CASSADPTGFQETQYF. The CDR3 bases are TGTGCCAGCAGCGCCGATCCTACAGGATTCCAAGAGACCCAGTACTTC.

The chain employs TRBV6-6 and TRBJ2-1, with TRBD2 matching 7 bases. The CDR3 length is 16 residues. V trimming: 2 bases; J trimming: 8 bases; junction bases outside the gene matches: 12. From germline, CDR1 is MNHNY and CDR2 SVGAGI (reference sequence). The CDR3 loop reads CASSYRGVAGADEQFF. Here the CDR3 DNA reads TGTGCCAGCAGTTACAGAGGGGTAGCGGGCGCAGATGAGCAGTTCTTC.

This clone was observed once. The chain links TRBV7-2 to TRBJ2-3; the D is unclear. The length of the CDR3 is 15 residues. Germline values: CDR1 SGHTA, CDR2 FQGNSA. The V end lost 1 base, the J end lost 1 base, and 9 bases lay between the germline ends. The DNA for the CDR3 is TGTGCCAGCAGCTTAGAGTACCTGCGCACAGATACGCAGTATTTT. As protein: CASSLEYLRTDTQYF.

The chain joins TRBV7-8 to TRBJ1-1; D unresolved. V was clipped by 1 base and J by 1 base, with 7 bases between them. This CDR3 has 14 residues. In germline, CDR1 is SGHVS, CDR2 FQNEAQ. CDR3: CASSLVRRNTEAFF. The DNA of the CDR3 is TGTGCCAGCAGCTTAGTACGGAGGAACACTGAAGCTTTCTTT.

This chain connects TRBV5-1 to TRBJ1-1, with D possibly being TRBD1 (5 bases). The V gene lost 4 bases and the J gene lost 3 bases, with 7 bases spanning the gap. The CDR3 runs 12 residues. CDR1 is SGHRS and CDR2 is YFSETQ in the germline V gene. DNA for the CDR3: TGCGCCAGCAGCAGGGGCCACACTGAAGCTTTCTTT. Residues: CASSRGHTEAFF.

This chain uses TRBV7-2 with TRBJ1-6; D perhaps matches TRBD1 (6 bases). The germline V and J ends were trimmed by 1 base and 7 bases, with 8 bases remaining between them. CDR1 is SGHTA and CDR2 is FQGNSA in the germline V gene. CDR3 length equals 14 residues. The CDR3 region has the DNA TGTGCCAGCAGCTTAGAGGGGGGCAATTCACCCCTCCACTTT. It translates to CASSLEGGNSPLHF.

The V call is TRBV12-3 or TRBV12-4, the J call TRBJ2-1; D is perhaps TRBD1 (6 bases). With 5 bases removed from V and 6 bases from J, the gap between germline ends came to 8 bases. The CDR3 is made up of 12 amino acids. The CDR3 sequence is CASSQGPNEQFF. CDR3 sequence (DNA): TGTGCCAGCAGTCAGGGGCCCAATGAGCAGTTCTTC.

In this sample, this clone turned up once. The rearrangement uses TRBV19 and TRBJ2-7, with D perhaps TRBD1 (5 bases). The CDR3 is made up of 12 amino acids. CDR1 is LNHDA and CDR2 is SQIVND in the germline V gene (reference sequence). V lost 8 bases, J lost 6 bases, and 14 bases lay in between. CDR3 protein: CASGAGAREQYF. The DNA of the CDR3 is TGTGCCAGTGGGGCAGGAGCCCGCGAGCAGTACTTC.

The chain combines TRBV3-1 (or the pseudogene TRBV3-2) with TRBJ1-6, with 7 nucleotides matching TRBD1. Germline V CDR1 and CDR2: LGHDT, YNNKEL (reference sequence). CDR3 size: 13 residues. V shed 4 bases, J shed 17 bases, and the junction held 11 bases outside the gene matches. CDR3 loop: CASSPAGVQGVHF. CDR3 DNA sequence: TGTGCCAGCAGCCCAGCCGGGGTCCAGGGGGTCCACTTT.

The V and J genes are TRBV7-6 and TRBJ2-7; D remains unclear. Germline lookup yields CDR1 SGHVS and CDR2 FNYEAQ. The CDR3 runs to 16 residues. Trimming left V 1 base short and J 0 bases short, with 13 bases between. The CDR3 here is CASSLGLVTDSYEQYF. CDR3 bases: TGTGCCAGCAGCTTAGGTCTAGTCACAGACTCCTACGAGCAGTACTTC. Full variable domain (remainder filled in from reference TRBV7-6 and TRBJ2-7): GAGVSQSPRYKVTKRGQDVALRCDPISGHVSLYWYRQALGQGPEFLTYFNYEAQQDKSGLPNDRFSAERPEGSISTLTIQRTEQRDSAMYRCASSLGLVTDSYEQYFGPGTRLTVT.

The chain couples TRBV27 to TRBJ1-6; 8 bases agree with TRBD1. Germline CDR1 and CDR2: MNHEY and SMNVEV (reference sequence). This CDR3 has 14 amino acids. Losses at the gene ends were 3 bases for V and 10 bases for J; bases not matched to a gene: 5. CDR3 DNA sequence: TGTGCCAGCAGTTTTTCAGGGGGCTTCTCACCCCTCCACTTT. Encoded protein: CASSFSGGFSPLHF.

In its sample, this clone was seen many times. The rearrangement links TRBV2 to TRBJ2-1, with 7 bases fitting TRBD1. The CDR3 covers 14 residues. CDR1 and CDR2 (germline): SNHLY, FYNNEI. Unmatched junction bases numbered 2, after V lost 6 bases and J lost 0 bases. CDR3 amino acids: CASSRDSSYNEQFF. The CDR3 DNA reads TGTGCCAGCAGCCGGGACAGCTCCTACAATGAGCAGTTCTTC.

About this clone itself: Additional DNA sequences in this sample encode the identical CDR3. The chain recombines TRBV28 with TRBJ2-7; D perhaps matches TRBD2 (5 bases). The CDR3 is made up of 15 amino acids. The V gene lost 6 bases and the J gene lost 0 bases, with 15 bases spanning the gap. Germline V gene lookup returns CDR1 MDHEN and CDR2 SYDVKM. CDR3: CASSPLGRVSYEQYF. CDR3 in DNA: TGTGCCAGCAGCCCACTAGGACGGGTCTCCTACGAGCAGTACTTC. The full variable domain, in which reference TRBV28 and TRBJ2-7 provide the parts outside the CDR3, is DVKVTQSSRYLVKRTGEKVFLECVQDMDHENMFWYRQDPGLGLRLIYFSYDVKMKEKGDIPEGYSVSREKKERFSLILESASTNQTSMYLCASSPLGRVSYEQYFGPGTRLTVT.

V is TRBV28 and J is TRBJ2-7; possible D gene TRBD1, 5 bases. The germline V gene has CDR1 MDHEN and CDR2 SYDVKM. This CDR3 has 14 residues. Trimming removed 3 bases at V and 3 bases at J, with 12 bases between. The CDR3 reads CASSFPGPGYEQYF. As DNA, the CDR3 is TGTGCCAGCAGTTTTCCAGGGCCTGGCTACGAGCAGTACTTC.

The genes are TRBV7-8 and TRBJ2-2; no firm D call. V was trimmed by 5 bases and J by 6 bases, leaving 22 bases between them. This CDR3 comprises 17 residues. Looked up from germline, CDR1 is SGHVS and CDR2 is FQNEAQ. CDR3 DNA: TGTGCCAGCAGCCCAGTATCACCCCTCAAAGGTCCCGGGGAGCTGTTTTTT. It is translated as CASSPVSPLKGPGELFF. Together with reference TRBV7-8 and TRBJ2-2, the CDR3 gives the full variable domain: GAGVSQSPRYKVAKRGQDVALRCDPISGHVSLFWYQQALGQGPEFLTYFQNEAQLDKSGLPSDRFFAERPEGSVSTLKIQRTQQEDSAVYLCASSPVSPLKGPGELFFGEGSRLTVL.

The chain recombines TRBV14 with TRBJ1-2; 9 nucleotides align to TRBD1. Germline CDR1 is SGHDN and CDR2 is FVKESK. The V gene end was trimmed by 4 bases and the J gene end by 4 bases; junction bases not matched to a gene: 7. The CDR3 totals 15 residues. CDR3 loop: CASSPRTGEIYGYTF. CDR3 nucleotide sequence: TGTGCCAGCAGCCCTAGGACAGGGGAGATCTATGGCTACACCTTC.

The chain is built from TRBV29-1 and TRBJ1-2, with 8 bases aligning to TRBD1. After removal of 6 bases from V and 8 bases from J, the junction contained 5 bases not matched to a gene. The CDR3 totals 11 residues. Germline V lookup: CDR1 SQVTM, CDR2 ANQGSEA. The CDR3 is CSVATGGGYTF. In DNA, the CDR3 is TGCAGCGTAGCAACAGGGGGGGGCTACACCTTC.

CDR3: CASSVRGRQGGYTF. CDR3 in DNA: TGTGCCAGCAGCGTAAGGGGGCGCCAAGGTGGCTACACCTTC. The chain carries TRBV5-4 and TRBJ1-2, with 7 bases identical to TRBD1. The germline V gene encodes CDR1 SGHNT and CDR2 YYREEE (reference sequence). V lost 4 bases to trimming and J lost 7 bases; unmatched junction nucleotides: 10. The length of the CDR3 is 14 residues.

The chain employs TRBV28 and TRBJ2-7, with 8 positions matching TRBD1. Germline-derived CDR1 and CDR2 are MDHEN and SYDVKM. V lost 4 bases to trimming and J lost 3 bases; unmatched junction nucleotides: 8. The CDR3 extends over 15 amino acids. CDR3 sequence: CASSYLTGGHYEQYF. DNA for the CDR3: TGTGCCAGCAGTTATCTTACAGGGGGGCACTACGAGCAGTACTTC.